Below, 13 T cell receptor beta chains from the same sample are listed, as sequenced in a study of cytomegalovirus exposure and HLA in healthy donors. TCRdb's copy holds only in-frame clones and misses some; the assay was immunoSEQ multiplex PCR. In the table there are 120,000 to 150,000 clones, around four fifths of which are singletons. Sequencing used PBMCs. These receptors were obtained from a woman aged 25 to 45 in good health and CMV-seronegative.

This chain joins TRBV28 and TRBJ2-1; 7 bases align to TRBD1. The CDR3 length is 13 residues. Looked up from germline, CDR1 is MDHEN and CDR2 is SYDVKM. The trim removed 1 base at V and 7 bases at J, leaving 1 base unmatched. The CDR3 region is CASSLYRGNEQFF. DNA of the CDR3: TGTGCCAGCAGTTTATACAGGGGTAATGAGCAGTTCTTC.

The gene calls are TRBV28 and TRBJ2-5; D may be TRBD2 (6 bases). CDR3 length equals 16 residues. Germline V lookup: CDR1 MDHEN, CDR2 SYDVKM. V dropped 7 bases and J dropped 2 bases, with 20 bases sitting between them. The CDR3: CASNPSRWGVQETQYF. DNA of the CDR3: TGTGCCAGCAACCCCAGTCGCTGGGGGGTACAAGAGACCCAGTACTTC. The full variable domain, completed using reference TRBV28 and TRBJ2-5, is DVKVTQSSRYLVKRTGEKVFLECVQDMDHENMFWYRQDPGLGLRLIYFSYDVKMKEKGDIPEGYSVSREKKERFSLILESASTNQTSMYLCASNPSRWGVQETQYFGPGTRLLVL.

This clone has a single count. The chain employs TRBV7-8 and TRBJ2-7; D is ambiguous. The germline gives CDR1 SGHVS, CDR2 FQNEAQ. V was shortened by 6 bases and J by 2 bases, with 11 bases between the two germline ends. The CDR3 loop spans 13 amino acids. This CDR3 reads CASSRSPAYEQYF. As DNA, the CDR3 is TGTGCCAGCAGTCGGTCCCCCGCCTACGAGCAGTACTTC.

The V gene is TRBV5-1, the J gene TRBJ2-5; 9 bases fit TRBD1. The CDR3 contains 14 residues. The junction had 5 bases not matched to a gene; V was cut back by 4 bases and J by 4 bases. CDR1 SGHRS and CDR2 YFSETQ come from the germline V gene. The CDR3 sequence: CASSRDRERETQYF. CDR3 nucleotides: TGCGCCAGCAGCCGGGACAGGGAACGAGAGACCCAGTACTTC.

The chain links TRBV6-1 to TRBJ2-7, with TRBD1 as a possible D gene (6 bases). This CDR3 region has 15 residues. Germline V gives CDR1 MNHNS, CDR2 SASEGT. V lost 6 bases, J lost 3 bases, and 18 bases lay in between. In DNA, the CDR3 is TGTGCCAGCAGCCAACGGACAGAACAACACTACGAGCAGTACTTC. This translates into CASSQRTEQHYEQYF.

The J gene is TRBJ2-6, the V gene TRBV5-1, with 11 nucleotides matching TRBD1. Looked up from germline, CDR1 is SGHRS and CDR2 is YFSETQ. The CDR3 loop spans 17 amino acids. V was pared by 3 bases and J by 0 bases, with 2 bases of the junction left unmatched. CDR3 protein: CASSSGTGGSGANVLTF. DNA for the CDR3: TGCGCCAGCAGCTCCGGGACAGGGGGCTCTGGGGCCAACGTCCTGACTTTC.

The rearrangement joins TRBV27 to TRBJ2-1, with D uncertain. This CDR3 is 14 amino acids long. From germline, CDR1 is MNHEY and CDR2 SMNVEV (reference sequence). V lost 3 bases, J lost 6 bases, and 12 bases lay in between. CDR3 nucleotides: TGTGCCAGCAGTTTGCAATTAGCCCTCAATGAGCAGTTCTTC. This sequence encodes CASSLQLALNEQFF.

This clone turned up a few times. The rearrangement links TRBV28 to TRBJ1-2; 9 nucleotides agree with TRBD1. Germline CDR1 MDHEN, CDR2 SYDVKM. V lost 5 bases and J lost 9; bases outside the gene matches: 4. The CDR3 has 12 residues. Here the CDR3 DNA reads TGTGCCAGCAGTCCAGGACAGGGGAGCTACACCTTC. As protein: CASSPGQGSYTF.

The chain has TRBV11-3 and TRBJ2-4, with 9 positions matching TRBD1. V dropped 5 bases and J dropped 6; count of bases not matched to a gene: 2. The germline CDR1 and CDR2 sequences are SGHNT and YENEEA. This CDR3 is 13 amino acids long. The CDR3: CASSTGQGNIQYF. Written as DNA, the CDR3 is TGTGCCAGCAGCACGGGACAGGGAAACATTCAGTACTTC.

The rearrangement links TRBV18 to TRBJ2-3; 11 bases match TRBD2. The CDR3 extends over 17 amino acids. The V gene end was trimmed by 3 bases and the J gene end by 1 base; junction bases not matched to a gene: 6. Germline values: CDR1 KGHSH, CDR2 LQKENI. The CDR3 spells CASSPLAGGPGTDTQYF. The CDR3 DNA sequence: TGTGCCAGCTCACCGTTAGCGGGGGGGCCTGGCACAGATACGCAGTATTTT.

The J gene is TRBJ1-5, the V gene TRBV19; TRBD1 might be the D (6 bases). This CDR3 contains 14 residues. Trimming cost V 4 bases and J 1 base, with 8 bases left between them. Germline CDR1 reads LNHDA; CDR2 reads SQIVND (reference sequence). The CDR3 loop reads CASSTGVSNQPQHF. CDR3 DNA sequence: TGTGCCAGTAGTACAGGGGTGAGCAATCAGCCCCAGCATTTT.

This chain links TRBV19 with TRBJ2-1; TRBD1 aligns across 11 bases. This CDR3 spans 16 amino acids. Per the germline V gene, CDR1 is LNHDA and CDR2 is SQIVND (reference sequence). Trimming at V came to 5 bases and at J to 4 bases, leaving 7 bases not matched to a gene. The CDR3 protein is CASSAGQGAVYNEQFF. The CDR3 region has the DNA TGTGCCAGTAGTGCCGGACAGGGGGCGGTATACAATGAGCAGTTCTTC.

This sequence joins TRBV7-9 and TRBJ1-1; D is ambiguous. The germline V gene has CDR1 SEHNR and CDR2 FQNEAQ (reference sequence). The V and J ends lost 3 bases and 5 bases respectively, with 13 bases between them. The CDR3 is 14 residues long. The CDR3 is CASSLVQEGTEAFF. The CDR3 nucleotides read TGTGCCAGCAGCTTGGTCCAGGAGGGAACTGAAGCTTTCTTT.